A single sample is the source of the 14 T cell receptor beta chains below, sequenced in a study of vaccination and CD4 T cells after COVID-19. Cultured CD4+ T-cell DNA underwent Oncomine TCR Beta short-read sequencing. TCRdb redid the calling of the PCR reads with MiXCR, one entry per CDR3 protein. The sample contains around 11,000 distinct CDR3 sequences, almost 60% of which appear only once. Indicated treatment: approximately nine-day PBMC culture with coronavirus spike peptide pools or control peptides (ViraFEST assay). Which antigens these TCRs recognize remains unknown. Sequences were obtained from CD4+ T cells from blood, cultured in vitro. These receptors all stem from a human donor who had recovered from COVID-19.

This sequence joins TRBV20-1 and TRBJ1-2; tentative D call: TRBD1 (5 bases). Germline V gene data show CDR1 as DFQATT and CDR2 as SNEGSKA (reference sequence). The CDR3 is 13 amino acids. Deletions cut 0 bases from V and 3 bases from J, with 8 bases between. CDR3 sequence (DNA): TGCAGTGCTAGAGAGACGGGGGACTATGGCTACACCTTC. Protein product: CSARETGDYGYTF.

The chain links TRBV19 to TRBJ2-7, with TRBD2 as a possible D gene (5 bases). The germline gives CDR1 LNHDA, CDR2 SQIVND (reference sequence). V was pared by 6 bases and J by 2 bases, with 14 bases between. The CDR3 totals 14 residues. The CDR3 region has the DNA TGTGCCAGTAGCCTAGTAGACGGGACCTACGAGCAGTACTTC. Translation: CASSLVDGTYEQYF.

CDR3 region: CSARDRGLHTEAFF. Written as DNA, the CDR3 is TGCAGTGCTAGGGACAGGGGGCTACACACTGAAGCTTTCTTT. The chain is built from TRBV20-1 and TRBJ1-1, with 11 bases lining up with TRBD1. The CDR3 is 14 amino acids. V gave up 3 bases and J gave up 3 bases; unmatched junction bases: 3. In germline, CDR1 is DFQATT, CDR2 SNEGSKA (reference sequence).

J is TRBJ2-1 and V is TRBV24-1; 10 bases are a match to TRBD1. The CDR3 totals 17 residues. Germline CDR1 is KGHDR and CDR2 is SFDVKD. V lost 3 bases to trimming and J lost 4 bases; unmatched junction nucleotides: 8. The CDR3 nucleotides are TGTGCCACCAGTGATCCAGGACAGGGGGGTAGATACAATGAGCAGTTCTTC. Amino acid sequence: CATSDPGQGGRYNEQFF.

The chain is built from TRBV5-1 and TRBJ2-2; D not certain. The CDR3 extends over 14 amino acids. Germline loops: CDR1 SGHRS, CDR2 YFSETQ. V was pared by 2 bases and J by 7 bases, with 12 bases between. The CDR3 bases are TGCGCCAGCAGCTTCTCCTTAATGGGCGGGGAGCTGTTTTTT. Amino acid sequence: CASSFSLMGGELFF.

The chain couples TRBV27 to TRBJ1-6, with no clear D. The CDR3 is 13 residues long. Trimming pared 6 bases from V and 4 bases from J, leaving 7 bases between. Germline V lookup: CDR1 MNHEY, CDR2 SMNVEV (reference sequence). CDR3 DNA: TGTGCCAGCAGCGAAAGGTATAATTCACCCCTCCACTTT. Translation gives CASSERYNSPLHF.

The CDR3 nucleotides are TGTGCCAGTAGTGCGGACACGAGGGGCCGAACAGATACGCAGTATTTT. This sequence encodes CASSADTRGRTDTQYF. This chain joins TRBV19 and TRBJ2-3; D may correspond to TRBD1 or TRBD2 (5 bases each). V was clipped by 5 bases and J by 3 bases, with 18 bases between them. Germline V lookup: CDR1 LNHDA, CDR2 SQIVND (reference sequence). The CDR3 has 16 residues.

The J gene is TRBJ2-5, the V gene TRBV7-2, with 9 bases lining up with TRBD2. V trimming: 5 bases; J trimming: 5 bases; junction bases outside the gene matches: 6. Germline lookup yields CDR1 SGHTA and CDR2 FQGNSA. The CDR3 is made up of 14 amino acids. CDR3 protein: CASSPGTSRETQYF. The DNA of the CDR3 is TGTGCCAGCAGCCCGGGGACTAGCCGGGAGACCCAGTACTTC.

The chain couples TRBV11-3 to TRBJ2-1, with D maybe TRBD1 (6 bases). Per germline, CDR1 SGHNT and CDR2 YENEEA. The V gene lost 1 base and the J gene lost 2 bases, with 12 bases spanning the gap. The length of the CDR3 is 16 residues. In nucleotides, the CDR3 is TGTGCCAGCAGCTTAGCCGGGACAAAGACCTACAATGAGCAGTTCTTC. Its protein product is CASSLAGTKTYNEQFF.

This chain uses TRBV24-1 with TRBJ2-2, with TRBD2 identical over 7 bases. Germline V gene sequence: CDR1 KGHDR, CDR2 SFDVKD. V dropped 1 base and J dropped 6; count of bases not matched to a gene: 4. This CDR3 is built from 15 residues. The chain's CDR3 is CATSDFRAGAGELFF. Written as DNA, the CDR3 is TGTGCCACCAGTGATTTCAGGGCGGGGGCCGGGGAGCTGTTTTTT.

V gene TRBV10-3 combines with J gene TRBJ1-1; D perhaps matches TRBD1 (5 bases). CDR3 length: 16 residues. Germline V lookup: CDR1 ENHRY, CDR2 SYGVKD. Trimming pared 3 bases from V and 2 bases from J, leaving 16 bases between. CDR3 nucleotide sequence: TGTGCCATCAGTGACCGAGACATGACAGAAAACACTGAAGCTTTCTTT. This encodes CAISDRDMTENTEAFF.

This chain joins TRBV19 and TRBJ1-1, with D possibly being TRBD1 (5 bases). The germline V and J ends were trimmed by 3 bases and 2 bases, with 10 bases remaining between them. The CDR3 has 14 amino acids. CDR1 and CDR2 from the germline V gene are LNHDA and SQIVND (reference sequence). The CDR3 here is CASSISGVNTEAFF. In DNA, the CDR3 is TGTGCCAGTAGTATTTCGGGGGTAAACACTGAAGCTTTCTTT.

The chain combines TRBV2 with TRBJ2-5; D is unclear. Trimming took 8 bases from V and 0 from J, leaving 16 bases between them. Per germline, CDR1 SNHLY and CDR2 FYNNEI. This CDR3 is built from 15 residues. CDR3 sequence (DNA): TGTGCCAGCTATAAGGCGGCGACTCACCAAGAGACCCAGTACTTC. As protein: CASYKAATHQETQYF.

Concerning this clonotype: The junction and the germline gene differ at one end; a read error may be behind it. This rearrangement joins TRBV20-1 to TRBJ2-5; 14 bases align to TRBD2. In germline, CDR1 is DFQATT, CDR2 SNEGSKA (reference sequence). This CDR3 is built from 17 residues. DNA for the CDR3: TGTAGTGCTAGAGATTGGGTTGGGACTAGCGGGAGTCAGACCCAGTACTTC. It specifies CSARDWVGTSGSQTQYF.